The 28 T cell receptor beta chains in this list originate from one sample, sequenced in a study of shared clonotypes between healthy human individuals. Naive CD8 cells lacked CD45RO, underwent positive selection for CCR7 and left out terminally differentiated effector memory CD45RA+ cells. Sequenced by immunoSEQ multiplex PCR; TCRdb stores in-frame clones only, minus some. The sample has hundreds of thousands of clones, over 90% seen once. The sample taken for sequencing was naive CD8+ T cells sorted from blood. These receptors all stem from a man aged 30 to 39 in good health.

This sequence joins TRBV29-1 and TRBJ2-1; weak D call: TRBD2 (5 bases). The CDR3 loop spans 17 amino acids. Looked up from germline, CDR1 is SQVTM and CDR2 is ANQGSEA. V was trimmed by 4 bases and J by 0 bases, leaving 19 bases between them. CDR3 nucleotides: TGCAGCGTTGCGGGTTTGGGGTGGGAGAGCTCCTACAATGAGCAGTTCTTC. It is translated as CSVAGLGWESSYNEQFF.

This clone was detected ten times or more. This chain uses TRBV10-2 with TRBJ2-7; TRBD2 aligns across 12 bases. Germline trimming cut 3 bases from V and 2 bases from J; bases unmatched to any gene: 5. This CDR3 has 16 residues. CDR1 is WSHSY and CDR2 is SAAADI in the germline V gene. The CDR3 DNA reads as TGCGCCAGCAGTGAAACTAGCGGGAGGATCGCCTACGAGCAGTACTTC. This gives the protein CASSETSGRIAYEQYF.

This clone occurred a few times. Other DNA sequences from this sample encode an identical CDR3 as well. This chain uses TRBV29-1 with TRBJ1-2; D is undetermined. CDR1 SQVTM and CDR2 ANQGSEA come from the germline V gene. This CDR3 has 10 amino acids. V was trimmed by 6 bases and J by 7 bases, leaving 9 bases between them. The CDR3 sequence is CSVKGGGYTF. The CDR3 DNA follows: TGCAGCGTCAAGGGAGGTGGCTACACCTTC.

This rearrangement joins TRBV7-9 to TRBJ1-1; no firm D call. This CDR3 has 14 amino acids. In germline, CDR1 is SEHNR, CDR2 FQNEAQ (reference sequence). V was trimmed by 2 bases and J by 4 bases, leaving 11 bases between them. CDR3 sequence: CASSLPGRGTEAFF. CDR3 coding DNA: TGTGCCAGCAGCTTACCCGGTCGGGGCACTGAAGCTTTCTTT.

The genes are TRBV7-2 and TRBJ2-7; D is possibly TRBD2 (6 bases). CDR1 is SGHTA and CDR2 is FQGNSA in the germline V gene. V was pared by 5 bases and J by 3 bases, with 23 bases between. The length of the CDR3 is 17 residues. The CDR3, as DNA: TGTGCCAGCAGCACCCGGGGTAGCGGCCCCCCGGGCTACGAGCAGTACTTC. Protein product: CASSTRGSGPPGYEQYF.

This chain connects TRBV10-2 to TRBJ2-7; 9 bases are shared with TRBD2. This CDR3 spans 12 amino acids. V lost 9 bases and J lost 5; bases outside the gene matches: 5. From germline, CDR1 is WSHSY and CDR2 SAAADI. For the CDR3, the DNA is TGCGCCAGTAGCGGGAGCAAGGACGAGCAGTACTTC. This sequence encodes CASSGSKDEQYF.

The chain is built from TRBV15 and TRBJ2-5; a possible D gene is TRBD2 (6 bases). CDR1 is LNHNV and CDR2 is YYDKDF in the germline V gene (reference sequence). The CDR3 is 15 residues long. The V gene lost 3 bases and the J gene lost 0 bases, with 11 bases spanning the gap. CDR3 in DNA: TGTGCCACCAGCAGTCCCGGGAGACACCAAGAGACCCAGTACTTC. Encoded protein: CATSSPGRHQETQYF.

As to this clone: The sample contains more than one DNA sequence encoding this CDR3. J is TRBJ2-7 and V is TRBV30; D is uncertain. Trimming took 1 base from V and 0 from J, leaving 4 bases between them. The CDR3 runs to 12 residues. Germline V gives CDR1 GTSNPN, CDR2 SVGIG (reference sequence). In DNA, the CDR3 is TGTGCCTGGAGTGGCGTCTCCTACGAGCAGTACTTC. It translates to CAWSGVSYEQYF.

DNA of the CDR3: TGTGCCAGTAACCAGGGCCCCAGCTACGAGCAGTACTTC. Its translation: CASNQGPSYEQYF. The chain links TRBV19 to TRBJ2-7, with D possibly TRBD1 on 5 matching bases. The CDR3 sequence is 13 residues long. The V end lost 7 bases, the J end lost 3 bases, and 13 bases lay between the germline ends. From germline, CDR1 is LNHDA and CDR2 SQIVND (reference sequence).

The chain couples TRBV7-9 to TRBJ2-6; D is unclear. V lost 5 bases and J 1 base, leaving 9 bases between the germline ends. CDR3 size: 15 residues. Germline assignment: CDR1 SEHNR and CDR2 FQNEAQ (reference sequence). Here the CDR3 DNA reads TGTGCCAGCAGCAATGAAAATTCTGGGGCCAACGTCCTGACTTTC. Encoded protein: CASSNENSGANVLTF.

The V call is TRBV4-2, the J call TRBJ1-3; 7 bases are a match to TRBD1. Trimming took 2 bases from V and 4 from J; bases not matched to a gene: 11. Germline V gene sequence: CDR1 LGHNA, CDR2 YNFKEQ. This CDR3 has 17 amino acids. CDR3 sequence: CASSQYLGQDMGNTIYF. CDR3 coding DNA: TGTGCCAGCAGCCAATACCTTGGACAGGACATGGGAAACACCATATATTTT.

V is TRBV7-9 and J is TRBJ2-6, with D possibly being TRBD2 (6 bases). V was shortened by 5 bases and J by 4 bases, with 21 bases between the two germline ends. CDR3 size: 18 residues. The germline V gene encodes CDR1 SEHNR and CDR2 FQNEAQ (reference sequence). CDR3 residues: CASSAPQRGGSGANVLTF. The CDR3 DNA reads TGTGCCAGCAGCGCTCCCCAGAGGGGAGGTTCGGGGGCCAACGTCCTGACTTTC. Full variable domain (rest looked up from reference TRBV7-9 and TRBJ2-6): DTGVSQNPRHKITKRGQNVTFRCDPISEHNRLYWYRQTLGQGPEFLTYFQNEAQLEKSRLLSDRFSAERPKGSFSTLEIQRTEQGDSAMYLCASSAPQRGGSGANVLTFGAGSRLTVL.

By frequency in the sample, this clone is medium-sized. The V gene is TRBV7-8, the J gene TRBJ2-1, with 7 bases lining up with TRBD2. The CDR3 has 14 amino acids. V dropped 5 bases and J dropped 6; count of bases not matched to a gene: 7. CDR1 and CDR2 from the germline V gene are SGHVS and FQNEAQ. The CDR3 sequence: CASSAGVAGNEQFF. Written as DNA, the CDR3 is TGTGCCAGCAGCGCCGGGGTAGCGGGCAATGAGCAGTTCTTC. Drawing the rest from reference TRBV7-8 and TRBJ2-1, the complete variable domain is GAGVSQSPRYKVAKRGQDVALRCDPISGHVSLFWYQQALGQGPEFLTYFQNEAQLDKSGLPSDRFFAERPEGSVSTLKIQRTQQEDSAVYLCASSAGVAGNEQFFGPGTRLTVL.

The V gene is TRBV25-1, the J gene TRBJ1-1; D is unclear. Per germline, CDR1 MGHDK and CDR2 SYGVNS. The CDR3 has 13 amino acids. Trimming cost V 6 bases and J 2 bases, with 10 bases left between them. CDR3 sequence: CASREEGNTEAFF. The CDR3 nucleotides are TGTGCCAGCAGGGAGGAAGGAAACACTGAAGCTTTCTTT.

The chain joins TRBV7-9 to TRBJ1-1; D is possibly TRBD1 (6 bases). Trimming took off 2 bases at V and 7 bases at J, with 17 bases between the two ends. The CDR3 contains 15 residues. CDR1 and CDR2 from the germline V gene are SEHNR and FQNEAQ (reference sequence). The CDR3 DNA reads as TGTGCCAGCAGCTTAATCGTCGGGGGACACTTTGAAGCTTTCTTT. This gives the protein CASSLIVGGHFEAFF.

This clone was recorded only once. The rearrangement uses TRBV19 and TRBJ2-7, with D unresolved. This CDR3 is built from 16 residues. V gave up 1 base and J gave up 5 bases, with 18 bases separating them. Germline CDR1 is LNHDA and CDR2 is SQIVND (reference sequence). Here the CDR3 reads CASSIGNPFRFDEQYF. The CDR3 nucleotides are TGTGCCAGTAGTATAGGAAACCCCTTTCGATTTGACGAGCAGTACTTC.

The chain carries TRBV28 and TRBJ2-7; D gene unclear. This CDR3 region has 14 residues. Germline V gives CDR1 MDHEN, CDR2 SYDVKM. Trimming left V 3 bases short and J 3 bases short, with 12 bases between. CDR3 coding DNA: TGTGCCAGCAGTTTTTTCGGTGGACGCTACGAGCAGTACTTC. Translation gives CASSFFGGRYEQYF.

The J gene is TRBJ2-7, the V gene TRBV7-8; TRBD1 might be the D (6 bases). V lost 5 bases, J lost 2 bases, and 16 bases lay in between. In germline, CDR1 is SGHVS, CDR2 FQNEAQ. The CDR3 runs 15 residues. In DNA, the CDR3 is TGTGCCAGCAGCGAAAATAGGGGGAGCCCCTACGAGCAGTACTTC. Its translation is CASSENRGSPYEQYF.

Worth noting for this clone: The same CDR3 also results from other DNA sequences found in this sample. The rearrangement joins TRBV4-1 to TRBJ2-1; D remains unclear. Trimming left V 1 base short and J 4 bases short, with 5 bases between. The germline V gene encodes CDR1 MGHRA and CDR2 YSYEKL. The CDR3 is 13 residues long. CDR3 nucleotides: TGCGCCAGCAGCCAAGGCCCATACAATGAGCAGTTCTTC. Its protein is CASSQGPYNEQFF.

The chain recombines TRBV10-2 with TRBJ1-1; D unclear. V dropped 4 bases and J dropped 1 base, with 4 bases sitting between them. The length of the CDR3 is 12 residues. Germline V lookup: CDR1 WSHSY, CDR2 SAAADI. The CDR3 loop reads CASSVGNTEAFF. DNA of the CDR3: TGCGCCAGCAGTGTCGGGAACACTGAAGCTTTCTTT.

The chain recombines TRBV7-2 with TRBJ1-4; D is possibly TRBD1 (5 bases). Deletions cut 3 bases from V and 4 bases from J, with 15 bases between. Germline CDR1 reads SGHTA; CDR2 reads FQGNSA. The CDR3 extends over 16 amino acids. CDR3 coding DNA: TGTGCCAGCAGCTTGAGAGCGGCAGGGCATAATGAAAAACTGTTTTTT. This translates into CASSLRAAGHNEKLFF.

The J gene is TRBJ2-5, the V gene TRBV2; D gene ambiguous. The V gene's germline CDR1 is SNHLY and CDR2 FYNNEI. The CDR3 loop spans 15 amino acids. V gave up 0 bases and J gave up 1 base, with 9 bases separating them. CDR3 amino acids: CASSEALVSQETQYF. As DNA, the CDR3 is TGTGCCAGCAGTGAAGCCTTAGTTTCCCAAGAGACCCAGTACTTC.

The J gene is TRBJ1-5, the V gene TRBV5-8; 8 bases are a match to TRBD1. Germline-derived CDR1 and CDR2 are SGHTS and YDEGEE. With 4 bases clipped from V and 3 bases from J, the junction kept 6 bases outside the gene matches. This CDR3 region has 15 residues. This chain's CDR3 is CASSADRALNQPQHF. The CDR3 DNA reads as TGTGCCAGCAGCGCGGACAGGGCCCTCAATCAGCCCCAGCATTTT.

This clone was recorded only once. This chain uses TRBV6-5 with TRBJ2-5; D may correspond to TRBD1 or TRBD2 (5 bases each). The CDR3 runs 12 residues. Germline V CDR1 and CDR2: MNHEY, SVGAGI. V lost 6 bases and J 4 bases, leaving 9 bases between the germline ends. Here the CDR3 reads CASSPGTETQYF. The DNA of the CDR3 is TGTGCCAGCAGCCCAGGGACAGAGACCCAGTACTTC.

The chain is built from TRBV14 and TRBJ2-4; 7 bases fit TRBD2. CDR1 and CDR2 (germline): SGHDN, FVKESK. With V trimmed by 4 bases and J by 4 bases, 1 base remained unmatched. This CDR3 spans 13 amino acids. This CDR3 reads CASSLRGKNIQYF. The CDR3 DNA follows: TGTGCCAGCAGCCTGCGGGGGAAAAACATTCAGTACTTC.

CDR3 DNA: TGTGCCAGCAGCGCAGGTACTGAAGCTTTCTTT. It codes for CASSAGTEAFF. V and J are TRBV7-6 and TRBJ1-1; D unclear. The ends were cut back, 5 bases at V and 5 bases at J, with 6 bases in the middle. Germline CDR1 and CDR2: SGHVS and FNYEAQ. This CDR3 has 11 residues. The full variable domain, its missing parts supplied by reference TRBV7-6 and TRBJ1-1, is GAGVSQSPRYKVTKRGQDVALRCDPISGHVSLYWYRQALGQGPEFLTYFNYEAQQDKSGLPNDRFSAERPEGSISTLTIQRTEQRDSAMYRCASSAGTEAFFGQGTRLTVV.

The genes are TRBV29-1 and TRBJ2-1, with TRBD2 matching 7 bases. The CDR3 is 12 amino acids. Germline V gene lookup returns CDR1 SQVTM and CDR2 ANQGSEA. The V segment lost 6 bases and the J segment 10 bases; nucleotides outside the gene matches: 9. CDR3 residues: CSVGLGGREQFF. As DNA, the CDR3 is TGCAGCGTGGGACTGGGCGGGAGAGAGCAGTTCTTC.

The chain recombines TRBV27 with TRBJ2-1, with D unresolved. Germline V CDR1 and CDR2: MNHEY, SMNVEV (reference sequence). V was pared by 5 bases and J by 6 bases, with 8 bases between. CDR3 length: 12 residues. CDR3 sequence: CASSLTLNEQFF. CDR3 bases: TGTGCCAGCAGTCTAACTCTCAATGAGCAGTTCTTC.